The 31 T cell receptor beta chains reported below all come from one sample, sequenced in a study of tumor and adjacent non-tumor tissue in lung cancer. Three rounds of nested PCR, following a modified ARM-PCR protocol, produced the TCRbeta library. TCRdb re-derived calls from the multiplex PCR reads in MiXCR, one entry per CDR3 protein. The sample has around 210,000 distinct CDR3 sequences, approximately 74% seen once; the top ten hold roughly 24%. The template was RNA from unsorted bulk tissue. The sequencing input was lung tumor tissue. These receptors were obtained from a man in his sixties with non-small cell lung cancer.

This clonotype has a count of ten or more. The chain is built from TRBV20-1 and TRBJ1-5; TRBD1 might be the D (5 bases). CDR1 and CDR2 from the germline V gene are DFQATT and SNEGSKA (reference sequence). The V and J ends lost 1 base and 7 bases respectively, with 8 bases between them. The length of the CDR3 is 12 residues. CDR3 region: CSARVTDQPQHF. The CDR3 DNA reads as TGCAGTGCTAGAGTGACAGACCAGCCCCAGCATTTT.

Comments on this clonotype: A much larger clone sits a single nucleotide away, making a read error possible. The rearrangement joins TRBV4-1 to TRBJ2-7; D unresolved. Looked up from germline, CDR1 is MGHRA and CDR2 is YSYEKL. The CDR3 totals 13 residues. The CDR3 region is CASSQDRTYELYF. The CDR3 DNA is TGCGCCAGCAGCCAAGATAGGACCTACGAGCTGTACTTC.

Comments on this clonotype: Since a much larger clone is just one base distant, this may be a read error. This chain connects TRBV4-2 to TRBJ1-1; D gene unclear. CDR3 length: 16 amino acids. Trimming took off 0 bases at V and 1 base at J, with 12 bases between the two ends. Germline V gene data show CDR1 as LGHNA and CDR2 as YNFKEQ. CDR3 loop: CASSQEIVCKNTEAFF. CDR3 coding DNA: TGTGCCAGCAGCCAAGAGATAGTGTGCAAGAACACTGAAGCTTTCTTT.

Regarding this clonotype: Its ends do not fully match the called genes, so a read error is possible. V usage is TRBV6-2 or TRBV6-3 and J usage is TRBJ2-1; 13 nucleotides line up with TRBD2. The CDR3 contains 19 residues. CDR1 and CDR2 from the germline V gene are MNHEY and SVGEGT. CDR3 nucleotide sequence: TGTGCCAGCAGTTACCCGACTAGCGGGAGGTCCCTGGCTTACAATGAGCAGCTCTTC. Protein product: CASSYPTSGRSLAYNEQLF.

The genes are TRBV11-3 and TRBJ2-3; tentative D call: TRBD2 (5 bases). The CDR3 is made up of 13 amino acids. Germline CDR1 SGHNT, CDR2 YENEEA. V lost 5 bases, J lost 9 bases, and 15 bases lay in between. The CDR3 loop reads CASSNLLGPTQYF. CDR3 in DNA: TGTGCCAGCAGCAATTTACTAGGCCCAACGCAGTATTTT.

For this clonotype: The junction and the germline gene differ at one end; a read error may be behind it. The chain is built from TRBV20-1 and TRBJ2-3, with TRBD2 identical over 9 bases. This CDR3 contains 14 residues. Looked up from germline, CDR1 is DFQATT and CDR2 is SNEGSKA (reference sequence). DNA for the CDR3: TGTAGTGATAGAGTCGCGGGAGGGGAAGGTACGCAGTATTTT. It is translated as CSDRVAGGEGTQYF.

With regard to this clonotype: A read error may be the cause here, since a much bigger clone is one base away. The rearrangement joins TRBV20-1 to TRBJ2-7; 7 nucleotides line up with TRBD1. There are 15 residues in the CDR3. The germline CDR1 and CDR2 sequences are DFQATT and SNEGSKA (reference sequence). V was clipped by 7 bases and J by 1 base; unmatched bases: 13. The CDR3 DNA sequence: TGCAGTGAGTCGATAACAGGGGTTACTTCCTACGAGCAGTACTTC. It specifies CSESITGVTSYEQYF.

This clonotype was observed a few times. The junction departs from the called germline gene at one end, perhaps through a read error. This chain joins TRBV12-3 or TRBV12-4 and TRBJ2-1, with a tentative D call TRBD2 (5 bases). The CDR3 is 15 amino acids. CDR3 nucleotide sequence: TGTGCCAGCAGTTTGTGGGAGCAGAGTTTCAATGAGCAGCTCTTC. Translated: CASSLWEQSFNEQLF.

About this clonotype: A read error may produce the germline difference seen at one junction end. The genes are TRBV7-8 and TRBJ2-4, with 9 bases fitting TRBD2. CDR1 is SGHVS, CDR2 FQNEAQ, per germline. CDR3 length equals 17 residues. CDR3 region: CSSSLVASGTHKNIQYF. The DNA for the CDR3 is TGTTCCAGCAGCTTAGTGGCTAGCGGGACCCACAAAAACATTCAGTACTTC.

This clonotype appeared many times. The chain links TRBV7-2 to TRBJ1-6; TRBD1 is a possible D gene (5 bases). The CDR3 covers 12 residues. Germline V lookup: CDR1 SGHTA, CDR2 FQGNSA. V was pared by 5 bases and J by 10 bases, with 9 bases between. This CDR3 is CASSPQGSPLHF. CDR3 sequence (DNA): TGTGCCAGCAGCCCGCAGGGATCACCCCTCCACTTT.

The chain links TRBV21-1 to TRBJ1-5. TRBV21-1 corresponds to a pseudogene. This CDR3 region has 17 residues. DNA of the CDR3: TGTGCCAGCAGCACCCCGAGGATCGCGTATAGCAATCAGCCCCAGCATTTT. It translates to CASSTPRIAYSNQPQHF.

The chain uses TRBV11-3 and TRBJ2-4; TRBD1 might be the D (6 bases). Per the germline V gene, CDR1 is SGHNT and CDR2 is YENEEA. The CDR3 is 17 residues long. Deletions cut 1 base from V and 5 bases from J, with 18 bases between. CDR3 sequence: CASSLGASRGHQNIQYF. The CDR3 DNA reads TGTGCCAGCAGCTTAGGTGCCTCTCGGGGACACCAAAACATTCAGTACTTC.

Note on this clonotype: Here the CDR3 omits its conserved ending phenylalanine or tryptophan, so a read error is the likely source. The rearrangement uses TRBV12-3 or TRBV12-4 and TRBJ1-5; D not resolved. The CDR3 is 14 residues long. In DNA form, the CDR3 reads TGTGCCAGGAGTTTTCTGGGCTTCAATCAGCCCCAGCATCTT. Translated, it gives CARSFLGFNQPQHL.

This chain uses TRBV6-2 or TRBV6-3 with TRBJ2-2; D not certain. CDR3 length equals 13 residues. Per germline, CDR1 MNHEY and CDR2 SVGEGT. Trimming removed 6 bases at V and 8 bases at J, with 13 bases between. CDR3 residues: CASRAENTGELFF. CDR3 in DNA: TGTGCCAGCAGAGCAGAAAATACTGGGGAGCTGTTTTTT.

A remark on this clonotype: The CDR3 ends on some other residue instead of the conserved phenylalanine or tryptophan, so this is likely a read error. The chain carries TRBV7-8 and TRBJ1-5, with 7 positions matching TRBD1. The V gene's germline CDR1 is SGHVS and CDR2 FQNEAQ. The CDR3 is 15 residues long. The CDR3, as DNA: TGTGCCAGCAGCTTAAGCGGACAGGTCTCTCAGCCACAGCATTGT. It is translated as CASSLSGQVSQPQHC.

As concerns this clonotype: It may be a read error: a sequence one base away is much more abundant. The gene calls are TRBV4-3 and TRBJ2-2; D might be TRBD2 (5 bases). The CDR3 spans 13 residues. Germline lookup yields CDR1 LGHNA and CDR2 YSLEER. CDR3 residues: CASSQEFTGKLFF. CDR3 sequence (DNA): TGCGCCAGCAGCCAAGAGTTCACCGGGAAGCTGTTTTTT.

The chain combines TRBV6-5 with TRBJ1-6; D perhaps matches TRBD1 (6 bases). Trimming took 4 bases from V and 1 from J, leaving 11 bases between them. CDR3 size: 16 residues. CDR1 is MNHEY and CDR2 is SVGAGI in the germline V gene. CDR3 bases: TGTGCCAGCAGTTCACAGGGATGGTCCTATAATTCACCCCTCCACTTT. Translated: CASSSQGWSYNSPLHF.

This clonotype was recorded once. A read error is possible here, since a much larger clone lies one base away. The CDR3 sequence is CASSSRGINEQFF. Here the CDR3 DNA reads TGTGCCAGCTCCTCCAGGGGGATCAATGAGCAGTTCTTC. V usage is TRBV12-3 or TRBV12-4 and J usage is TRBJ2-1; 7 bases match TRBD1. The CDR3 contains 13 residues. Losses at the gene ends were 8 bases for V and 6 bases for J; bases not matched to a gene: 7.

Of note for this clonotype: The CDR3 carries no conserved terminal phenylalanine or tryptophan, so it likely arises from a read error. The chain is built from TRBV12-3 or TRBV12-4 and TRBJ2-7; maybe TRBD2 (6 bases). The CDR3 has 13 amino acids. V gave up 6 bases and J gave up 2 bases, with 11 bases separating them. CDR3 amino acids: CASSKLAPYEQYI. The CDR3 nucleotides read TGTGCCAGCAGCAAACTAGCACCCTACGAGCAGTACATC.

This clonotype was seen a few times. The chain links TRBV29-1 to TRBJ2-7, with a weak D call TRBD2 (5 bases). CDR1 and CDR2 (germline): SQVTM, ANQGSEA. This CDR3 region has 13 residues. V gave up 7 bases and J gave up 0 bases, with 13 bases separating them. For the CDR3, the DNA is TGCAGCGCCACTCCGGGAAGCTCCTACGAGCAGTACTTC. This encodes CSATPGSSYEQYF.

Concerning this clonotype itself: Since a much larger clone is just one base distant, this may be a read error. The CDR3 DNA is TGCAGTGCCCCCGGAGCTAGCGGGACGATGGGGGATGAGCAGTTCTTC. Protein: CSAPGASGTMGDEQFF. This chain joins TRBV20-1 and TRBJ2-1, with 9 bases aligning to TRBD2. Losses at the gene ends were 6 bases for V and 8 bases for J; bases not matched to a gene: 17. CDR3 length: 16 amino acids. CDR1 and CDR2 (germline): DFQATT, SNEGSKA (reference sequence).

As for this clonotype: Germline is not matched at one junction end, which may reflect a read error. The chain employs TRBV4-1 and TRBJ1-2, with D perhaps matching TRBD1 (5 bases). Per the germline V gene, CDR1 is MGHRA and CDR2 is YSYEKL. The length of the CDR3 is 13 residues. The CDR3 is CVSSHDQGYGYTF. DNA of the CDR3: TGCGTCAGCAGCCACGATCAGGGATATGGATACACCTTC.

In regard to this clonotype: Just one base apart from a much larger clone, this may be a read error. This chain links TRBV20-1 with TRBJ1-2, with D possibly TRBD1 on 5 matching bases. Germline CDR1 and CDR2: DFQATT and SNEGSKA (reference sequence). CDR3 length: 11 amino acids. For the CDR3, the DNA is TGCAGTGCGGCCGGGCGGGGACTGCAAAAATTC. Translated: CSAAGRGLQKF.

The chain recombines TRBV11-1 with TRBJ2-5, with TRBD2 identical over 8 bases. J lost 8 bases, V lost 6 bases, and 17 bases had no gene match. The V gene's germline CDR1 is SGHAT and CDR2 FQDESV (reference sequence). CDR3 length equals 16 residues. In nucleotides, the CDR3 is TGTGCCAGCAGGCCGCCGGGACCAGCGGGAGCAGATACCCAGTACTTC. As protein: CASRPPGPAGADTQYF.

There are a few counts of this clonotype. The CDR3 region is CASSESAGGYTF. The CDR3 nucleotides are TGCGCCAGCAGTGAGTCGGCCGGGGGCTACACCTTC. This chain joins TRBV10-2 and TRBJ1-2; D gene unclear. The CDR3 extends over 12 amino acids. Per germline, CDR1 WSHSY and CDR2 SAAADI. Trimming stripped 0 bases from V and 8 bases from J, with 7 bases between.

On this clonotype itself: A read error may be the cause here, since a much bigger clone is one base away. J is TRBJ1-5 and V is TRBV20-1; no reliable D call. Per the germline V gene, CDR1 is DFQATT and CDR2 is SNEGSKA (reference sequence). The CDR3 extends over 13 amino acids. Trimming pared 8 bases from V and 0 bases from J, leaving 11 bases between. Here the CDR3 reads CSPRQDSNQPQHF. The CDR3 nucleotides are TGCAGTCCGAGACAAGATAGCAATCAGCCCCAGCATTTT.

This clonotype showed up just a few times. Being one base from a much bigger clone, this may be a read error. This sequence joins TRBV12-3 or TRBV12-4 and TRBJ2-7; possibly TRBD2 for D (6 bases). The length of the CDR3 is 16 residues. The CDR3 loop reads CASSHLPGLAPYEHYF. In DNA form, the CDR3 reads TGTGCCAGCAGTCATCTCCCGGGACTTGCACCCTACGAGCACTACTTC.

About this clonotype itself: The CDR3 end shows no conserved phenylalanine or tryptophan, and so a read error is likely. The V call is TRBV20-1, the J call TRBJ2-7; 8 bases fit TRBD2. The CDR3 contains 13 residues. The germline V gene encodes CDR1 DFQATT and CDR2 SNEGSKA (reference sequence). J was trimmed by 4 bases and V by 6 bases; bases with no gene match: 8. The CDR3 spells CSANVAGGYEQYL. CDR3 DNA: TGCAGTGCCAATGTGGCGGGAGGTTACGAGCAGTACCTC.

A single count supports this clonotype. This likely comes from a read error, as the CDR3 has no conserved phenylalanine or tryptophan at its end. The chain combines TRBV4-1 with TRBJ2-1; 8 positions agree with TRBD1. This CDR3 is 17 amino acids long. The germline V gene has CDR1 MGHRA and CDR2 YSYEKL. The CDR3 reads CASNQDRGPRGRGEQFL. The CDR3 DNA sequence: TGCGCCAGCAACCAAGATCGGGGCCCCAGGGGGCGTGGTGAGCAGTTCTTA.

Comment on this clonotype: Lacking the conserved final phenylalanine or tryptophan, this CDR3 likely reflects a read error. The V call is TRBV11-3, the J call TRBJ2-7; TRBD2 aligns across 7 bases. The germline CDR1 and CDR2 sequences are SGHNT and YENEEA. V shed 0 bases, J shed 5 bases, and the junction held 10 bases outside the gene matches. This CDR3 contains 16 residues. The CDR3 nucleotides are TGTGCCAGCAGCTTAGAAGTTAGCGGGTGTCTCCACGAGCAGTACTTA. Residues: CASSLEVSGCLHEQYL.

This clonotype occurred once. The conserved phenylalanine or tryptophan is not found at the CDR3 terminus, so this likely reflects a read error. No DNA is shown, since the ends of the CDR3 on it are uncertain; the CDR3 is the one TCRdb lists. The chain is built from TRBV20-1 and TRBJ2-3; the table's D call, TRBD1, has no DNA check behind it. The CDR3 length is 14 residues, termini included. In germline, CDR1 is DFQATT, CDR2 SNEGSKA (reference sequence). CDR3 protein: CSARDPGVADTQYL.